This is a list of T cell receptor beta chains from one sample in a study of cytomegalovirus exposure and HLA in healthy donors. The protocol was immunoSEQ multiplex PCR, while the TCRdb copy is restricted to in-frame clones and leaves out a portion. Counted here are fewer than 150,000 clones, 80% occurring once; the ten biggest clones make up almost 7%. The sample taken for sequencing was PBMCs. These receptors originate from a man aged 40-49 years in good health and CMV-seropositive. Both conserved end residues are trimmed from each CDR3. Each record gives: J gene, V gene, CDR3 protein.

TRBJ1-4	TRBV13	ASMDREGPTNEKLF
TRBJ2-3	TRBV5-1	ASSLAGDLPTDTQY
TRBJ2-3	TRBV5-3	ARSRSGTDTQY
TRBJ2-1	TRBV6-5	ASSRQGVGYNEQF
TRBJ2-1	TRBV7-9	ASRGTGTRYNEQF
TRBJ2-1	TRBV11-3	ASSLDLAGGYNEQF
TRBJ2-5	TRBV19	ASSIGGVPQY
TRBJ2-1	TRBV12-1	ASSPGLAGAKNEQF
TRBJ2-1	TRBV5-4	ASSRWTSGGEYNEQF
TRBJ1-2	TRBV5-4	ASSLVGTGVGYGYT
TRBJ1-2	TRBV6-6	ASSTPQGNYGYT
TRBJ2-2	TRBV2	ASTEWTSGTGELF
TRBJ1-1	TRBV4-3	ASSQETGKRTEAF
TRBJ2-7	TRBV13	ASSSTVGGGHEQY
TRBJ2-7	TRBV25-1	ASRTGTTVYEQY
TRBJ2-5	TRBV19	ASSGSGVVY
TRBJ1-3	TRBV29-1	SVHNYERNTIY
TRBJ2-5	TRBV5-4	ASSPGGSPQETQY
TRBJ1-1	TRBV30	AWTRQGNTEAF
TRBJ2-7	TRBV19	ASSIKLGQGPYEQY
TRBJ2-7	TRBV4-1	ASSQDFPGDYEQY
TRBJ2-6	TRBV5-8	ASSLVTGVPLSGANVLT
TRBJ2-7	TRBV29-1	SALTVYEQY
TRBJ2-4	TRBV28	ASSPGRAGNIQY
TRBJ1-5	TRBV19	ASSFSQGGKYQPQH
TRBJ1-1	TRBV5-1	ASSTLDSQQGEAF
TRBJ2-3	TRBV5-1	ASSLFSLGDTQY